This TCR beta chain was identified during a study of shared T cell receptors in the human thymus. The data were produced by immunoSEQ multiplex PCR, yet TCRdb's version contains in-frame clones alone and is incomplete. The repertoire holds some 760,000 clones, 70% to 90% seen once, with roughly 0.01% in the top ten. V was pared by 4 bases and J by 4 bases, with 7 bases between. CDR1 and CDR2 (germline): MGHDK, SYGVNS. The CDR3 extends over 12 amino acids. The data were also submitted as part of a second study, on human thymus T cells. That source adds: Corrective surgery for congenital heart defects was being performed on the healthy Finnish infants who served as donors. Thymus pieces cut out during corrective heart surgery were the tissue that was used. Thymic as well as blood repertoires seemed to favor certain V and J genes unevenly.

The specimen was thymocytes. The clonotype was recovered from a girl under three years old with a congenital heart defect. J is TRBJ1-2 and V is TRBV25-1; D possibly corresponds to TRBD1 (6 bases). CDR3 residues: CASSGQVYGYTF. CDR3 nucleotides: TGTGCCAGCAGTGGACAGGTCTATGGCTACACCTTC.